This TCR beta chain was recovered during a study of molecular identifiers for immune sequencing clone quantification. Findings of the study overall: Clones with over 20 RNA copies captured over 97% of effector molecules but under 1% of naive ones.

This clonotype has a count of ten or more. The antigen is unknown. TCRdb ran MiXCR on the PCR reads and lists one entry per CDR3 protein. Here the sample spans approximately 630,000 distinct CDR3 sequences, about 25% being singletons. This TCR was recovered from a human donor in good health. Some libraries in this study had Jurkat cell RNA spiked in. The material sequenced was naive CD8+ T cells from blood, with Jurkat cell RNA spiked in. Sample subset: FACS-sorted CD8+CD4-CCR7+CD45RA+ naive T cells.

This CDR3 reads CASSISDSVDTYEQYF. The CDR3 DNA is TGTGCCAGTAGTATATCTGACAGCGTAGACACCTACGAGCAGTACTTC. This chain connects TRBV19 to TRBJ2-7; tentative D call: TRBD1 (5 bases). Germline lookup yields CDR1 LNHDA and CDR2 SQIVND (reference sequence). Trimming took 2 bases from V and 2 from J, leaving 16 bases between them. The CDR3 covers 16 residues.